This T cell receptor (beta chain) was obtained from a study of shared clonotypes between healthy human individuals. Clones were read by immunoSEQ multiplex PCR, and TCRdb kept only the in-frame ones, dropping some. The repertoire consists of about 2.3 million clones, with around 92% occurring once and the leading ten covering around 0.38%. V lost 3 bases and J 5 bases, leaving 11 bases between the germline ends. This CDR3 contains 13 residues. Germline V gives CDR1 LNHDA, CDR2 SQIVND (reference sequence). This sequence was found in a man aged 18-30 years in good health. Some clones in this sample may be carry-over from other donors' samples. The sample consisted of naive CD4+ T cells from PBMCs. Indicated subset: CD45RA+ positively selected. The chain carries TRBV19 and TRBJ2-7, with D tentatively TRBD1 (6 bases). The CDR3 nucleotides read TGTGCCAGTAGTATTGTCAGGGGCGACGAGCAGTACTTC. This codes for CASSIVRGDEQYF.